The sequence of this T cell receptor beta chain was determined in a study of T cell repertoires in cytomegalovirus infection. Study in general: From public TCR beta signatures came an indication of both CMV infection and matching HLA type. Study-wide results and caveats: Frequencies of public TCR beta families were cumulated, and this identified carriers of CMV plus the relevant HLA. Within the response measured ex vivo, HLA-C-restricted CMV-specific TCR beta clonotypes were dominant.

About this clonotype: Its antigen is as yet unknown.

The CDR3 has 15 residues. The V gene end was trimmed by 10 bases and the J gene end by 7 bases; junction bases not matched to a gene: 17. MiXCR, applied by TCRdb to the reads, yields one record per CDR3 protein. The table records fewer than 1,000,000 distinct CDR3 sequences, roughly 30% of them present only once. The rearrangement uses TRBV12-3 or TRBV12-4 and TRBJ1-2; 8 bases align to TRBD1. The sequencing used cultured CD8+ T cells from PBMCs, collected from culture after CMV antigen stimulation. The TCR originated in a human donor in good health (CMV status not recorded). Some clones in this sample may be carry-over from other donors' samples. CDR3 in amino acids: CANNTGTGWESGYTF. DNA for the CDR3: TGTGCCAACAATACCGGGACAGGTTGGGAAAGTGGCTACACCTTC.